A single sample gave rise to the 18 T cell receptor beta chains below, sequenced in a study of cytomegalovirus exposure and HLA in healthy donors. The PCR made use of 60 Vbeta and 13 Jbeta primers. The table came from immunoSEQ multiplex PCR; TCRdb's copy has only in-frame clones and leaves some out. The data show 150,000 to 200,000 clones, 83% seen once. The sequencing input was PBMCs. The receptors here all came from a man aged 50 to 60 in good health and CMV-seronegative.

The V and J genes are TRBV6-5 and TRBJ2-2; 9 bases map to TRBD1. The CDR3 sequence is 15 residues long. V lost 7 bases, J lost 4 bases, and 7 bases stayed unmatched. Germline CDR1 and CDR2: MNHEY and SVGAGI. The CDR3 loop reads CASTVDRGVTGELFF. CDR3 sequence (DNA): TGTGCCAGCACCGTGGACAGGGGAGTCACCGGGGAGCTGTTTTTT.

This clone was counted a single time. The rearrangement links TRBV5-1 to TRBJ2-3; TRBD2 agrees at 12 bases. The ends lost 3 bases at V and 2 bases at J; junction bases unmatched: 4. Germline-derived CDR1 and CDR2 are SGHRS and YFSETQ. The CDR3 has 16 amino acids. This CDR3 is CASSSRTSGATDTQYF. In DNA, the CDR3 is TGCGCCAGCAGCTCCCGGACTAGCGGGGCCACAGATACGCAGTATTTT.

The chain combines TRBV6-5 with TRBJ2-1, with a weak D call TRBD2 (6 bases). The V gene's germline CDR1 is MNHEY and CDR2 SVGAGI. The CDR3 is made up of 13 amino acids. Trimming pared 3 bases from V and 8 bases from J, leaving 11 bases between. The CDR3 DNA reads TGTGCCAGCAGTTATAATGGGAGGCATGAGCAGTTCTTC. This sequence encodes CASSYNGRHEQFF.

This chain connects TRBV6-6 to TRBJ2-1, with D unclear. There are 12 residues in the CDR3. The V and J ends lost 5 bases and 16 bases respectively, with 18 bases between them. Germline lookup yields CDR1 MNHNY and CDR2 SVGAGI (reference sequence). The CDR3 DNA reads TGTGCCAGCAGTCAGAAGGAAAGAGGCCAATTCTTC. It is translated as CASSQKERGQFF.

J is TRBJ2-7 and V is TRBV2; 11 bases match TRBD2. The ends lost 6 bases at V and 5 bases at J; junction bases unmatched: 6. The CDR3 is 14 amino acids. Germline V gene sequence: CDR1 SNHLY, CDR2 FYNNEI. CDR3 in DNA: TGTGCCAGCAGACCCACTAGCGGGGGAGACGAGCAGTACTTC. Translating it yields CASRPTSGGDEQYF.

The rearrangement links TRBV27 to TRBJ2-7, with D perhaps matching TRBD2 (6 bases). The germline V gene encodes CDR1 MNHEY and CDR2 SMNVEV (reference sequence). V was trimmed by 6 bases and J by 3 bases, leaving 15 bases between them. The CDR3 is 14 residues long. The CDR3 loop is CASRGRGTVYEQYF. In DNA form, the CDR3 reads TGTGCCAGCAGAGGACGCGGGACGGTCTACGAGCAGTACTTC.

The J gene is TRBJ2-3, the V gene TRBV19; 8 bases line up with TRBD1. The germline V gene encodes CDR1 LNHDA and CDR2 SQIVND (reference sequence). The CDR3 length is 15 residues. After removal of 1 base from V and 4 bases from J, the junction contained 4 bases not matched to a gene. The CDR3 loop reads CASSIGTGMADTQYF. CDR3 nucleotide sequence: TGTGCCAGTAGTATAGGGACAGGGATGGCAGATACGCAGTATTTT.

The chain links TRBV9 to TRBJ2-3; maybe TRBD2 (5 bases). This CDR3 has 16 residues. V lost 0 bases to trimming and J lost 1 base, with 12 bases between them. Germline V gene data show CDR1 as SGDLS and CDR2 as YYNGEE. The CDR3 loop reads CASSVAGLSGTDTQYF. The CDR3 DNA reads TGTGCCAGCAGCGTAGCCGGGCTTAGCGGCACAGATACGCAGTATTTT.

The gene calls are TRBV7-2 and TRBJ1-4; the D gene is possibly TRBD1 (5 bases). Per germline, CDR1 SGHTA and CDR2 FQGNSA. Trimming pared 4 bases from V and 3 bases from J, leaving 12 bases between. CDR3 length: 15 residues. As DNA, the CDR3 is TGTGCCAGCAGCTGGGTAGGGGCAGCTAATGAAAAACTGTTTTTT. The encoded protein is CASSWVGAANEKLFF.

V is TRBV5-1 and J is TRBJ2-3; D is possibly TRBD2 (6 bases). Germline-derived CDR1 and CDR2 are SGHRS and YFSETQ. V shed 1 base and J shed 3 bases, with 9 bases lying between them. The CDR3 spans 14 residues. CDR3 coding DNA: TGCGCCAGCAGCTTGTCTGGGGGGACAGATACGCAGTATTTT. It is translated as CASSLSGGTDTQYF. Supplemented by reference TRBV5-1 and TRBJ2-3, the full variable domain reads KAGVTQTPRYLIKTRGQQVTLSCSPISGHRSVSWYQQTPGQGLQFLFEYFSETQRNKGNFPGRFSGRQFSNSRSEMNVSTLELGDSALYLCASSLSGGTDTQYFGPGTRLTVL.

V and J are TRBV2 and TRBJ1-1, with 9 bases fitting TRBD1. The CDR3 runs to 15 residues. Germline V gene lookup returns CDR1 SNHLY and CDR2 FYNNEI. J lost 1 base, V lost 4 bases, and 4 bases had no gene match. The DNA for the CDR3 is TGTGCCAGCAGTGCGGACAGGGGACCGAACACTGAAGCTTTCTTT. Its protein product is CASSADRGPNTEAFF.

J is TRBJ1-1 and V is TRBV19; no definite D call. The germline V gene has CDR1 LNHDA and CDR2 SQIVND (reference sequence). The CDR3 runs 15 residues. V was pared by 5 bases and J by 1 base, with 14 bases between. CDR3 nucleotide sequence: TGTGCCAGTAGTTTGATTGACATCCCGAACACTGAAGCTTTCTTT. This encodes CASSLIDIPNTEAFF. The full variable domain, its missing parts supplied by reference TRBV19 and TRBJ1-1, is DGGITQSPKYLFRKEGQNVTLSCEQNLNHDAMYWYRQDPGQGLRLIYYSQIVNDFQKGDIAEGYSVSREKKESFPLTVTSAQKNPTAFYLCASSLIDIPNTEAFFGQGTRLTVV.

The CDR3: CASSPPGTDYGYTF. In nucleotides, the CDR3 is TGTGCCAGCAGCCCCCCCGGGACAGACTATGGCTACACCTTC. V is TRBV5-6 and J is TRBJ1-2; 7 positions agree with TRBD1. The CDR3 is made up of 14 amino acids. Germline CDR1 and CDR2: SGHDT and YYEEEE. The V and J ends lost 4 bases and 3 bases, in that order; junction bases with no gene match: 6. The entire variable domain, with the rest obtained from reference TRBV5-6 and TRBJ1-2, is as follows: DAGVTQSPTHLIKTRGQQVTLRCSPKSGHDTVSWYQQALGQGPQFIFQYYEEEERQRGNFPDRFSGHQFPNYSSELNVNALLLGDSALYLCASSPPGTDYGYTFGSGTRLTVV.

The chain employs TRBV11-1 and TRBJ2-1, with D possibly TRBD2 on 6 matching bases. Germline assignment: CDR1 SGHAT and CDR2 FQDESV (reference sequence). There are 14 residues in the CDR3. V was shortened by 2 bases and J by 6 bases, with 11 bases between the two germline ends. The CDR3 loop reads CASSLILARNEQFF. CDR3 coding DNA: TGTGCCAGCAGCTTAATACTAGCCCGCAATGAGCAGTTCTTC.

The CDR3 DNA reads TGTGCAGGACAACGGGGGGCGAACTATAATTCACCCCTCCACTTT. It specifies CAGQRGANYNSPLHF. The chain has TRBV6-1 and TRBJ1-6; D might be TRBD1 (6 bases). CDR1 is MNHNS and CDR2 is SASEGT in the germline V gene. CDR3 length: 15 residues.

The sample holds a few counts of this clone. The CDR3 coding sequence is TGTGCCAGCAGTCTCGGAGGACAGGGTTTTGAAAAACTGTTTTTT. The encoded protein is CASSLGGQGFEKLFF. The gene calls are TRBV7-2 and TRBJ1-4, with 8 bases matching TRBD1. Germline lookup yields CDR1 SGHTA and CDR2 FQGNSA. This CDR3 contains 15 residues. Germline trimming cut 6 bases from V and 7 bases from J; bases unmatched to any gene: 10.

The rearrangement joins TRBV7-9 to TRBJ1-2; weak D call: TRBD1 (5 bases). Deletions cut 4 bases from V and 0 bases from J, with 6 bases between. CDR1 and CDR2 (germline): SEHNR, FQNEAQ (reference sequence). The CDR3 sequence is 13 residues long. The CDR3 reads CASSSTANYGYTF. The CDR3 DNA sequence: TGTGCCAGCAGCTCGACAGCTAACTATGGCTACACCTTC.

The rearrangement links TRBV7-2 to TRBJ2-1, with D maybe TRBD1 (6 bases). Germline V CDR1 and CDR2: SGHTA, FQGNSA. The CDR3 runs to 18 residues. V lost 1 base and J 0 bases, leaving 16 bases between the germline ends. CDR3 sequence (DNA): TGTGCCAGCAGCTTAGTAGGGGGTCCAGCTAGCTCCTACAATGAGCAGTTCTTC. It encodes CASSLVGGPASSYNEQFF.